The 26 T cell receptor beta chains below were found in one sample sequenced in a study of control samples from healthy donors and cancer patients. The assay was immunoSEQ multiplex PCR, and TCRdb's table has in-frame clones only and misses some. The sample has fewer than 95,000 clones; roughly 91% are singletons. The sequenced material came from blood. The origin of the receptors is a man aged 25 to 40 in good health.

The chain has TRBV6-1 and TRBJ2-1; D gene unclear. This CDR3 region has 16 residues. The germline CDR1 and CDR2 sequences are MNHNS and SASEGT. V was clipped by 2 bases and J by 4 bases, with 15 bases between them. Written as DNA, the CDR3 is TGTGCCAGCAGTGAACCGTTGGTGTCCTTATACAATGAGCAGTTCTTC. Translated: CASSEPLVSLYNEQFF.

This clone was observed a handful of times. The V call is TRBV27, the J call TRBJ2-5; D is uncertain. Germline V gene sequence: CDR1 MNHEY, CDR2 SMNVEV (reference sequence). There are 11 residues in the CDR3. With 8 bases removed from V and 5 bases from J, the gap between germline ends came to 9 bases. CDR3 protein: CASFNRETQYF. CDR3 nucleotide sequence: TGTGCCAGCTTTAACCGGGAGACCCAGTACTTC.

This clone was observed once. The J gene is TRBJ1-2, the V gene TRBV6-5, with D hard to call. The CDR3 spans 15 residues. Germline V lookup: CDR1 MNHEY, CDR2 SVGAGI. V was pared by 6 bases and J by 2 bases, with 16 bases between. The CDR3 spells CASRSYRDPNYGYTF. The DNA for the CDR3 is TGTGCCAGCAGGTCCTACCGGGATCCAAACTATGGCTACACCTTC.

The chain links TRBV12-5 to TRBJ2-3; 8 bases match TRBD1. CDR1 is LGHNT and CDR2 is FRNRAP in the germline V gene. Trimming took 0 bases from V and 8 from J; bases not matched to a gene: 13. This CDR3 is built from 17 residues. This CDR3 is CASGLVTMTRTGGTQYF. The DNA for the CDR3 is TGTGCTAGTGGTTTGGTAACAATGACAAGAACAGGGGGTACGCAGTATTTT.

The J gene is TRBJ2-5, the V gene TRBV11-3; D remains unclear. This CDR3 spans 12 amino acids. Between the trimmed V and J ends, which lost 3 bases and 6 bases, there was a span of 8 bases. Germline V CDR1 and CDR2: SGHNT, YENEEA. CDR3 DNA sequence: TGTGCCAGCAGCTTGAAAGGGAAGACCCAGTACTTC. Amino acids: CASSLKGKTQYF.

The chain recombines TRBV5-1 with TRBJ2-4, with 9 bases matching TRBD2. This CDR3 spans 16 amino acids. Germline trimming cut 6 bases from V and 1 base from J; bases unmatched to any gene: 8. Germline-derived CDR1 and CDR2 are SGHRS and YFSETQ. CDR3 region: CASTPAGGVAKNIQYF. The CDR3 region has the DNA TGCGCCAGCACCCCCGCGGGAGGGGTGGCCAAAAACATTCAGTACTTC.

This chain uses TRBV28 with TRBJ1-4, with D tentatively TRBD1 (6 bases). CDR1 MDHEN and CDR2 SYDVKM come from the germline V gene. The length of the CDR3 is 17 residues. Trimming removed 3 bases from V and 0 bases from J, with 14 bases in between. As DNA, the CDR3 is TGTGCCAGCAGTTTTCCGGACAGAACTGCAACTAATGAAAAACTGTTTTTT. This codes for CASSFPDRTATNEKLFF.

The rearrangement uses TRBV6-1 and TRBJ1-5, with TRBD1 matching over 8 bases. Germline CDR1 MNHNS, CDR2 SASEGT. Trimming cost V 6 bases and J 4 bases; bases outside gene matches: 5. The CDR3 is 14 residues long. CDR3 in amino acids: CASSRTGRNQPQHF. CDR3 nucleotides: TGTGCCAGCAGCCGGACAGGGAGGAATCAGCCCCAGCATTTT.

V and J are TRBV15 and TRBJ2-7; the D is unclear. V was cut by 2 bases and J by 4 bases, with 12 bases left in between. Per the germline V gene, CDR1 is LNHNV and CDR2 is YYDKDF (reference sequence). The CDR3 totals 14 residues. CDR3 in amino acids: CATSRSLDRYEQYF. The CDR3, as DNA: TGTGCCACCAGCAGATCCCTCGACCGATACGAGCAGTACTTC. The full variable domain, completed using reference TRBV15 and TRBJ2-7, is DAMVIQNPRYQVTQFGKPVTLSCSQTLNHNVMYWYQQKSSQAPKLLFHYYDKDFNNEADTPDNFQSRRPNTSFCFLDIRSPGLGDTAMYLCATSRSLDRYEQYFGPGTRLTVT.

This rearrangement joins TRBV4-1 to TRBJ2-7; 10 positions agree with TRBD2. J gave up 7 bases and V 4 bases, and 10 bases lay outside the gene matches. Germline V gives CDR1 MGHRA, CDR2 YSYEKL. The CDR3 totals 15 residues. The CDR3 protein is CASSRTSGVPGEQYF. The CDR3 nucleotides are TGCGCCAGCAGCCGAACTAGCGGGGTTCCAGGGGAGCAGTACTTC.

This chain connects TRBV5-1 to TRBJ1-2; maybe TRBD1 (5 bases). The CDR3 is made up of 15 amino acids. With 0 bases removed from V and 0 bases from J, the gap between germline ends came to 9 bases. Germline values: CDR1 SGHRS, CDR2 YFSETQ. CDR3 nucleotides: TGCGCCAGCAGCTTGGTGACAGCCTCTAACTATGGCTACACCTTC. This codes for CASSLVTASNYGYTF.

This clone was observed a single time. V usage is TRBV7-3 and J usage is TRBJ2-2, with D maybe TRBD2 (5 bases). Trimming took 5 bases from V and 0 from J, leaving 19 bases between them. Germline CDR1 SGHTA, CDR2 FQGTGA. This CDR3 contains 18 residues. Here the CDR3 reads CASSPIMGAVPNTGELFF. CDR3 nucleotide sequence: TGTGCCAGCAGCCCCATAATGGGAGCGGTTCCGAACACCGGGGAGCTGTTTTTT.

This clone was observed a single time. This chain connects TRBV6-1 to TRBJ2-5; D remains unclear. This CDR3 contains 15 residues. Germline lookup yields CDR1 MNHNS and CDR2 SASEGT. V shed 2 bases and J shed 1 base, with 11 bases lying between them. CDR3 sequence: CASSEIMASQETQYF. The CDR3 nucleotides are TGTGCCAGCAGTGAAATTATGGCAAGCCAAGAGACCCAGTACTTC.

In DNA form, the CDR3 reads TGCAGTGCTAGTATGGACAGGAGCGTTGGGCAGCCCCAGCATTTT. Translation: CSASMDRSVGQPQHF. The genes are TRBV20-1 and TRBJ1-5; TRBD1 matches 7 bases. V trimming: 3 bases; J trimming: 7 bases; junction bases outside the gene matches: 12. CDR1 is DFQATT and CDR2 is SNEGSKA in the germline V gene (reference sequence). This CDR3 region has 15 residues.

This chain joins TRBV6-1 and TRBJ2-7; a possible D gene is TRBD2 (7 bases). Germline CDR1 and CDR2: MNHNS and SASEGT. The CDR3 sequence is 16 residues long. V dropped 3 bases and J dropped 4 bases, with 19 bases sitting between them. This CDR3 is CASSDLTFGGAYEQYF. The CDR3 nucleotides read TGTGCCAGCAGTGATTTAACGTTTGGGGGGGCGTACGAGCAGTACTTC.

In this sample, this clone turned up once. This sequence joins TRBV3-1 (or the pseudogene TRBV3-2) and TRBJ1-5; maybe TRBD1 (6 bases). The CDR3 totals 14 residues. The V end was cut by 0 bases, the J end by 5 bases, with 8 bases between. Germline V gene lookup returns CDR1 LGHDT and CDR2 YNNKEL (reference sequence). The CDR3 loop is CASSQEGHHQPQHF. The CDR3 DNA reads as TGTGCCAGCAGCCAAGAGGGACACCATCAGCCCCAGCATTTT.

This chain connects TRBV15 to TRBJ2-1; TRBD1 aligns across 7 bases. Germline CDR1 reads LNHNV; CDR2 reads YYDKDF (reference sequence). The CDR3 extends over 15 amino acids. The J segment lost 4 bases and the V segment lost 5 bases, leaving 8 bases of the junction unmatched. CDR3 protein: CATSGWTGVYNEQFF. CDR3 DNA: TGTGCCACCAGCGGCTGGACAGGCGTGTACAATGAGCAGTTCTTC.

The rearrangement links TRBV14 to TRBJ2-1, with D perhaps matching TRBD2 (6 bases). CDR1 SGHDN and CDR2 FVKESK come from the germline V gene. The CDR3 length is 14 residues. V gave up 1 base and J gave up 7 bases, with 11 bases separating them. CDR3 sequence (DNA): TGTGCCAGCAGCCAAGTAGTAGGGAGGAATGAGCAGTTCTTC. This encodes CASSQVVGRNEQFF.

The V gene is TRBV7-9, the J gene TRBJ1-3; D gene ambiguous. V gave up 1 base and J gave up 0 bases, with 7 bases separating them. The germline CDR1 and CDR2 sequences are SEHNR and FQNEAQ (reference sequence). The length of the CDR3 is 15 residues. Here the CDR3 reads CASSLVGSSGNTIYF. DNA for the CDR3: TGTGCCAGCAGCTTAGTAGGTAGCTCTGGAAACACCATATATTTT.

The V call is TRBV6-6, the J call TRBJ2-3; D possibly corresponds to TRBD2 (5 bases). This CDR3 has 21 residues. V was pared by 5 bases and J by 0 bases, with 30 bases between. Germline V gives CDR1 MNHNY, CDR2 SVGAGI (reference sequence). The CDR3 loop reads CASSHSPDCPAYSASTDTQYF. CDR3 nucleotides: TGTGCCAGCAGTCATAGCCCGGACTGCCCGGCCTACAGTGCTAGCACAGATACGCAGTATTTT.

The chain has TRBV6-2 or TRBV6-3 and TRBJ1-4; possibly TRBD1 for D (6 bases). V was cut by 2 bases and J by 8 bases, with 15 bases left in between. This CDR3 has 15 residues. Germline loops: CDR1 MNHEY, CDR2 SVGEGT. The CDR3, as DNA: TGTGCCAGCAGTTACGAGGCAGGGGAAGCGGAAAAACTGTTTTTT. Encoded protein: CASSYEAGEAEKLFF.

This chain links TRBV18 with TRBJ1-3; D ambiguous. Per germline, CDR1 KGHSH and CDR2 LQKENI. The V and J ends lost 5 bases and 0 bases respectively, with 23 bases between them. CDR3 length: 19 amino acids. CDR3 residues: CASSSLNKVRQASGNTIYF. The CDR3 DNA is TGTGCCAGCTCATCTCTAAACAAGGTCCGGCAAGCCTCTGGAAACACCATATATTTT.

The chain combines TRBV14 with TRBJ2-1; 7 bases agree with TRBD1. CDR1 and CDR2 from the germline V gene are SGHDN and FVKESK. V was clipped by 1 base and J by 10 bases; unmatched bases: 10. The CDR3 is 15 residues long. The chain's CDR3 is CASSQVVQGQGEQFF. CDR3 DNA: TGTGCCAGCAGCCAAGTGGTACAGGGGCAAGGAGAGCAGTTCTTC.

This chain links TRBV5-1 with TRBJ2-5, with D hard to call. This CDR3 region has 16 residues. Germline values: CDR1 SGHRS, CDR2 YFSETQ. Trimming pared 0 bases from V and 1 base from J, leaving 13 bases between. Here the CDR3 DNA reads TGCGCCAGCAGCTTGGGCAGAAGCGATACCCAAGAGACCCAGTACTTC. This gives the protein CASSLGRSDTQETQYF. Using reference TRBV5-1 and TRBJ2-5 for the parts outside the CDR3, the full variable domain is KAGVTQTPRYLIKTRGQQVTLSCSPISGHRSVSWYQQTPGQGLQFLFEYFSETQRNKGNFPGRFSGRQFSNSRSEMNVSTLELGDSALYLCASSLGRSDTQETQYFGPGTRLLVL.

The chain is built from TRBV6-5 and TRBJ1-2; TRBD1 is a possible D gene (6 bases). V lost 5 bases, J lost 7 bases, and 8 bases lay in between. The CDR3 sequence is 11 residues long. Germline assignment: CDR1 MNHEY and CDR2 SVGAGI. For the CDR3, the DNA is TGTGCCAGCAGTAGGGGGACTGGCTACACCTTC. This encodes CASSRGTGYTF.

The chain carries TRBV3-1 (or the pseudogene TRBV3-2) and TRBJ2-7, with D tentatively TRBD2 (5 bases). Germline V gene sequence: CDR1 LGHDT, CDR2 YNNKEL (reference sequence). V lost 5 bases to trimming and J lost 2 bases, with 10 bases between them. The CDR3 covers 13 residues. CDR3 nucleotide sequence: TGTGCCAGCAGCGCAAGCGGCGCCTACGAGCAGTACTTC. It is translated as CASSASGAYEQYF.